This passage covers 30 T cell receptor beta chains from one sample sequenced in a study of blood T cell repertoires in COVID-19. The protocol was immunoSEQ multiplex PCR, while the TCRdb copy is restricted to in-frame clones and leaves out a portion. The profile shows around 150,000 clones, about 85% of them singletons. Sequences were obtained from peripheral blood. These receptors were collected from a middle-aged man with acute or convalescent COVID-19.

This clone occurred once. This chain uses TRBV4-3 with TRBJ2-7; a possible D gene is TRBD1 (6 bases). This CDR3 region has 15 residues. Trimming stripped 0 bases from V and 5 bases from J, with 14 bases between. Germline CDR1 LGHNA, CDR2 YSLEER. The CDR3, as DNA: TGCGCCAGCAGCCAAGAAGTCCAGGGGTCCCACGAGCAGTACTTC. It specifies CASSQEVQGSHEQYF.

This clone was picked up a small number of times. The gene calls are TRBV5-1 and TRBJ1-4; a weak D match, TRBD1 (5 bases). Trimming removed 4 bases from V and 2 bases from J, with 15 bases in between. The germline V gene has CDR1 SGHRS and CDR2 YFSETQ. The CDR3 totals 16 residues. In DNA, the CDR3 is TGCGCCAGCAGCGGGGCGGGAGGCTCGACTAATGAAAAACTGTTTTTT. Encoded protein: CASSGAGGSTNEKLFF. Combining the CDR3 with reference TRBV5-1 and TRBJ1-4 gives the whole variable domain KAGVTQTPRYLIKTRGQQVTLSCSPISGHRSVSWYQQTPGQGLQFLFEYFSETQRNKGNFPGRFSGRQFSNSRSEMNVSTLELGDSALYLCASSGAGGSTNEKLFFGSGTQLSVL.

V and J are TRBV7-3 and TRBJ2-3; D is unresolved. The V gene's germline CDR1 is SGHTA and CDR2 FQGTGA. Trimming took off 0 bases at V and 5 bases at J, with 12 bases between the two ends. This CDR3 is 15 amino acids long. CDR3 sequence (DNA): TGTGCCAGCAGCTTAACGGCAGGCTCGAAAGATACGCAGTATTTT. Its protein product is CASSLTAGSKDTQYF.

The genes are TRBV7-9 and TRBJ2-1; D is unclear. The CDR3 has 12 residues. Trimming took off 5 bases at V and 7 bases at J, with 9 bases between the two ends. CDR1 SEHNR and CDR2 FQNEAQ come from the germline V gene (reference sequence). This CDR3 reads CASSPTNNEQFF. CDR3 in DNA: TGTGCCAGCAGCCCTACTAATAATGAGCAGTTCTTC.

The CDR3 reads CASGDRAYTGELFF. The CDR3 coding sequence is TGTGCCAGTGGGGACAGGGCGTACACCGGGGAGCTGTTTTTT. This sequence joins TRBV2 and TRBJ2-2; TRBD1 aligns across 9 bases. There are 14 residues in the CDR3. Unmatched junction bases numbered 5, after V lost 9 bases and J lost 3 bases. CDR1 and CDR2 (germline): SNHLY, FYNNEI.

V gene TRBV9 combines with J gene TRBJ1-2, with D hard to call. Trimming stripped 3 bases from V and 4 bases from J, with 4 bases between. This CDR3 contains 11 residues. Germline V gene lookup returns CDR1 SGDLS and CDR2 YYNGEE. CDR3 residues: CASSDIYGYTF. CDR3 DNA sequence: TGTGCCAGCAGCGACATCTATGGCTACACCTTC.

The chain employs TRBV5-5 and TRBJ1-5; D possibly corresponds to TRBD1 (5 bases). Germline CDR1 reads SGHKS; CDR2 reads YYEKEE (reference sequence). The length of the CDR3 is 15 residues. Trimming took 4 bases from V and 4 from J, leaving 15 bases between them. DNA for the CDR3: TGTGCCAGCAGCCCGGGCGTAGGGGATAATCAGCCCCAGCATTTT. Encoded protein: CASSPGVGDNQPQHF. Drawing the rest from reference TRBV5-5 and TRBJ1-5, the complete variable domain is DAGVTQSPTHLIKTRGQQVTLRCSPISGHKSVSWYQQVLGQGPQFIFQYYEKEERGRGNFPDRFSARQFPNYSSELNVNALLLGDSALYLCASSPGVGDNQPQHFGDGTRLSIL.

This chain joins TRBV13 and TRBJ1-3; D unresolved. This CDR3 is 12 amino acids long. V was clipped by 3 bases and J by 4 bases, with 4 bases between them. Germline CDR1 PRHDT, CDR2 FYEKMQ (reference sequence). CDR3 bases: TGTGCCAGCAGCTTCGGGGGAAACACCATATATTTT. Translation: CASSFGGNTIYF.

The J gene is TRBJ1-6, the V gene TRBV2; the match to TRBD1 covers 8 bases. The CDR3 runs to 14 residues. V dropped 3 bases and J dropped 9; count of bases not matched to a gene: 4. Germline CDR1 and CDR2: SNHLY and FYNNEI. The CDR3 bases are TGTGCCAGCAGTGAGGCAGGGGGCGTTTCACCCCTCCACTTT. Its protein is CASSEAGGVSPLHF.

This chain connects TRBV3-1 (or the pseudogene TRBV3-2) to TRBJ1-4, with D maybe TRBD1 (5 bases). V lost 2 bases, J lost 5 bases, and 12 bases lay in between. Germline CDR1 and CDR2: LGHDT and YNNKEL (reference sequence). The CDR3 totals 15 residues. The CDR3 DNA follows: TGTGCCAGCAGCCAATTGGCGGGGCCCAATGAAAAACTGTTTTTT. This gives the protein CASSQLAGPNEKLFF.

The chain has TRBV19 and TRBJ2-2, with a weak D call TRBD2 (5 bases). The CDR3 is 14 amino acids. The V gene's germline CDR1 is LNHDA and CDR2 SQIVND (reference sequence). V dropped 5 bases and J dropped 1 base, with 8 bases sitting between them. The CDR3 loop is CASSEAGNTGELFF. CDR3 bases: TGTGCCAGTAGTGAGGCGGGGAACACCGGGGAGCTGTTTTTT.

In this sample, this clone turned up once. V gene TRBV7-9 combines with J gene TRBJ1-2; 7 bases agree with TRBD1. The CDR3 is made up of 14 amino acids. Germline-derived CDR1 and CDR2 are SEHNR and FQNEAQ (reference sequence). Germline trimming cut 5 bases from V and 4 bases from J; bases unmatched to any gene: 7. The CDR3, as DNA: TGTGCCAGCAGCCCTATCGAGGGGGCCTATGGCTACACCTTC. Its protein product is CASSPIEGAYGYTF.

The chain has TRBV28 and TRBJ1-4; unclear D gene. From germline, CDR1 is MDHEN and CDR2 SYDVKM. The CDR3 is 13 amino acids. Trimming cost V 8 bases and J 0 bases, with 7 bases left between them. CDR3 sequence reads: CASQETTNEKLFF. The CDR3 nucleotides read TGTGCCAGCCAAGAGACAACTAATGAAAAACTGTTTTTT.

V gene TRBV15 combines with J gene TRBJ2-1; 7 positions match TRBD2. CDR3 size: 15 residues. The germline V gene encodes CDR1 LNHNV and CDR2 YYDKDF (reference sequence). J gave up 10 bases and V 1 base, and 10 bases lay outside the gene matches. The CDR3 loop is CATSRAVSLGGEQFF. CDR3 sequence (DNA): TGTGCCACCAGCAGAGCAGTCTCCCTGGGAGGGGAGCAGTTCTTC.

The chain combines TRBV7-2 with TRBJ1-6; D is perhaps TRBD1 (6 bases). V lost 5 bases and J lost 9, with 17 bases in between. The germline gives CDR1 SGHTA, CDR2 FQGNSA. The CDR3 covers 15 residues. CDR3 sequence reads: CASSNRTDHRSPLHF. The CDR3 DNA sequence: TGTGCCAGCAGCAACCGGACAGACCATCGTTCACCCCTCCACTTT.

This clone was counted a single time. The rearrangement links TRBV19 to TRBJ1-5, with unresolved D. Germline assignment: CDR1 LNHDA and CDR2 SQIVND (reference sequence). CDR3 length: 15 residues. Deletions cut 2 bases from V and 0 bases from J, with 8 bases between. The CDR3 protein is CASSIMRDSNQPQHF. The CDR3 DNA reads TGTGCCAGTAGTATAATGAGGGATAGCAATCAGCCCCAGCATTTT.

V and J are TRBV29-1 and TRBJ1-3; D is unclear. In germline, CDR1 is SQVTM, CDR2 ANQGSEA. The CDR3 contains 13 residues. V was trimmed by 3 bases and J by 2 bases, leaving 8 bases between them. In DNA form, the CDR3 reads TGCAGCGTTGAGACACCACCTGGAAACACCATATATTTT. This codes for CSVETPPGNTIYF.

This rearrangement joins TRBV24-1 to TRBJ2-7, with D possibly being TRBD2 (6 bases). Germline V gene data show CDR1 as KGHDR and CDR2 as SFDVKD. CDR3 length: 15 amino acids. V lost 0 bases and J lost 5, with 13 bases in between. Here the CDR3 reads CATSDLTSEGDEQYF. CDR3 in DNA: TGTGCCACCAGTGATTTGACCTCGGAGGGCGACGAGCAGTACTTC.

Here the CDR3 DNA reads TGTGCCATCAGTGAGCCCGGACAGGGATACACCGGGGAGCTGTTTTTT. Amino acid sequence: CAISEPGQGYTGELFF. The chain employs TRBV10-3 and TRBJ2-2; 8 positions agree with TRBD1. The length of the CDR3 is 16 residues. After removal of 2 bases from V and 3 bases from J, the junction contained 5 bases not matched to a gene. In germline, CDR1 is ENHRY, CDR2 SYGVKD.

V is TRBV27 and J is TRBJ2-6; D gene ambiguous. Germline V gene lookup returns CDR1 MNHEY and CDR2 SMNVEV (reference sequence). The CDR3 extends over 13 amino acids. Trimming took 6 bases from V and 5 from J, leaving 8 bases between them. The CDR3 sequence: CASSINRANVLTF. The CDR3, as DNA: TGTGCCAGCAGCATAAACAGGGCCAACGTCCTGACTTTC. The complete variable domain, with remaining parts taken from reference TRBV27 and TRBJ2-6, reads EAQVTQNPRYLITVTGKKLTVTCSQNMNHEYMSWYRQDPGLGLRQIYYSMNVEVTDKGDVPEGYKVSRKEKRNFPLILESPSPNQTSLYFCASSINRANVLTFGAGSRLTVL.

This clone was observed a single time. The chain links TRBV18 to TRBJ2-7; TRBD1 is a possible D gene (5 bases). V was shortened by 2 bases and J by 2 bases, with 13 bases between the two germline ends. The CDR3 length is 15 residues. Germline CDR1 and CDR2: KGHSH and LQKENI. The CDR3 is CASSPSPDSTYEQYF. CDR3 sequence (DNA): TGTGCCAGCTCACCATCACCTGACAGTACCTACGAGCAGTACTTC.

The V gene is TRBV7-9, the J gene TRBJ2-2; possibly TRBD1 for D (6 bases). The ends were cut back, 2 bases at V and 5 bases at J, with 9 bases in the middle. CDR1 and CDR2 (germline): SEHNR, FQNEAQ (reference sequence). This CDR3 has 14 amino acids. This CDR3 is CASSLLRGTGELFF. CDR3 DNA: TGTGCCAGCAGCTTATTGAGGGGGACCGGGGAGCTGTTTTTT.

This clone was observed a few times. This chain connects TRBV18 to TRBJ2-2; D possibly corresponds to TRBD2 (6 bases). Deletions cut 6 bases from V and 6 bases from J, with 8 bases between. Germline-derived CDR1 and CDR2 are KGHSH and LQKENI. CDR3 length: 12 residues. The DNA for the CDR3 is TGTGCCAGCTCTGGGGACTCCGGGGAGCTGTTTTTT. Translated, it gives CASSGDSGELFF.

The chain is built from TRBV7-9 and TRBJ1-1, with 8 bases fitting TRBD1. With V trimmed by 1 base and J by 0 bases, 4 bases remained unmatched. Germline V gives CDR1 SEHNR, CDR2 FQNEAQ (reference sequence). The CDR3 extends over 16 amino acids. CDR3 DNA sequence: TGTGCCAGCAGCTTAGACAGGGGGTACATGAACACTGAAGCTTTCTTT. It specifies CASSLDRGYMNTEAFF.

The chain employs TRBV12-3 or TRBV12-4 and TRBJ2-7, with D unclear. There are 13 residues in the CDR3. Trimming took off 2 bases at V and 4 bases at J, with 9 bases between the two ends. CDR3 sequence: CASSLLETYEQYF. The DNA of the CDR3 is TGTGCCAGCAGTTTATTGGAGACTTACGAGCAGTACTTC.

The rearrangement uses TRBV5-1 and TRBJ2-3; 8 positions match TRBD2. V trimming: 0 bases; J trimming: 2 bases; junction bases outside the gene matches: 2. From germline, CDR1 is SGHRS and CDR2 YFSETQ. CDR3 length: 15 residues. The CDR3 DNA follows: TGCGCCAGCAGCTTGGGACTAGCGACCACAGATACGCAGTATTTT. It specifies CASSLGLATTDTQYF.

This chain joins TRBV7-3 and TRBJ1-4, with a possible D match to TRBD1 (5 bases). CDR3 length: 15 amino acids. Trimming took 1 base from V and 8 from J, leaving 14 bases between them. Per germline, CDR1 SGHTA and CDR2 FQGTGA. The CDR3 nucleotides are TGTGCCAGCAGCTTAAGCGGGGCAGTAGGCGAAAAACTGTTTTTT. Translating gives CASSLSGAVGEKLFF.

This clone was seen just once. The chain couples TRBV5-4 to TRBJ2-1; a possible D gene is TRBD1 (5 bases). The V gene's germline CDR1 is SGHNT and CDR2 YYREEE (reference sequence). The V end lost 4 bases, the J end lost 3 bases, and 17 bases lay between the germline ends. The CDR3 has 16 amino acids. As DNA, the CDR3 is TGTGCCAGCAGCAGAGTCCAGGGAAACTTCTACAATGAGCAGTTCTTC. Translated, it gives CASSRVQGNFYNEQFF.

This clone was detected only once. The chain joins TRBV28 to TRBJ2-7, with 8 bases matching TRBD1. The CDR3 runs 15 residues. V shed 4 bases, J shed 5 bases, and the junction held 10 bases outside the gene matches. Per germline, CDR1 MDHEN and CDR2 SYDVKM. The CDR3 loop is CASSSEATGEHEQYF. The CDR3 bases are TGTGCCAGCAGTTCGGAGGCGACAGGGGAGCACGAGCAGTACTTC.

This clone was seen a single time. This rearrangement joins TRBV30 to TRBJ1-1; tentative D call: TRBD1 (6 bases). V lost 0 bases, J lost 2 bases, and 7 bases lay in between. There are 13 residues in the CDR3. Germline assignment: CDR1 GTSNPN and CDR2 SVGIG (reference sequence). The CDR3 DNA reads TGTGCCTGGAGTGTAGGGGGAAACACTGAAGCTTTCTTT. Amino acid sequence: CAWSVGGNTEAFF.